The rows below give T cell receptor beta chains drawn from one sample of a study of pediatric ulcerative colitis. Sequencing used immunoSEQ multiplex PCR; TCRdb keeps in-frame clones, though not all of them. The data hold 4,500 to 6,000 clones, with roughly 86% observed a single time. What was sequenced was blood. Receptor source: a girl aged 5 to 17 who was a control in a study of pediatric ulcerative colitis. CDR3s include the opening cysteine and the closing phenylalanine or tryptophan. A D gene is named only where the DNA matches it firmly. Clone size is stated in some rows and not others, as once, few, many or a class when expanded.

clone_size,j_call,v_call,d_call,cdr3_aa,cdr3_nt
.,TRBJ2-3,TRBV2,TRBD1,CASSGQGGRMDTQYF,TGTGCCAGCAGTGGACAGGGCGGAAGAATGGATACGCAGTATTTT
.,TRBJ1-5,TRBV19,.,CASSIERGDQPQHF,TGTGCCAGTAGTATAGAGAGGGGGGACCAGCCCCAGCATTTT
.,TRBJ2-1,TRBV18,.,CASSPGGPGNEQFF,TGTGCCAGCTCACCGGGGGGGCCGGGGAATGAGCAGTTCTTC
.,TRBJ2-2,TRBV5-1,.,CASSLRTNTGELFF,TGCGCCAGCAGCTTACGAACGAACACCGGGGAGCTGTTTTTT
.,TRBJ1-5,TRBV7-9,.,CASSLLAGQPQHF,TGTGCCAGCAGCTTATTGGCGGGCCAGCCCCAGCATTTT
.,TRBJ1-1,TRBV25-1,.,CTPGDTEAFF,TGTACCCCAGGAGACACTGAAGCTTTCTTT
.,TRBJ2-7,TRBV7-3,.,CASSYGQGRGVHEQYF,TGTGCCAGCAGCTACGGCCAAGGCAGGGGAGTCCACGAGCAGTACTTC
.,TRBJ2-6,TRBV2,.,CASSESTTAQGAGANVLTF,TGTGCCAGCAGTGAATCCACGACGGCTCAAGGAGCTGGGGCCAACGTCCTGACTTTC
once,TRBJ1-2,TRBV11-2,.,CASSLEGLVGYTF,TGTGCCAGCAGCTTAGAAGGGTTGGTTGGCTACACCTTC
.,TRBJ1-2,TRBV6-5,TRBD1,CASGLQGAHPGYTF,TGTGCCAGCGGACTTCAGGGGGCGCATCCGGGCTACACCTTC
.,TRBJ2-7,TRBV11-2,.,CASSLVGYYEQYF,TGTGCCAGCAGCTTAGTAGGGTACTACGAGCAGTACTTC
.,TRBJ2-5,TRBV7-6,.,CASSLALSGPRNF,TGTGCCAGCAGCTTAGCCCTGTCCGGTCCCCGAAACTTC
.,TRBJ2-1,TRBV7-7,.,CASSLNAAGDSYNEQFF,TGTGCCAGCAGCTTAAACGCGGCAGGGGACTCCTACAATGAGCAGTTCTTC
.,TRBJ2-3,TRBV30,.,CAWRVEYTQYF,TGTGCCTGGAGAGTGGAGTATACGCAGTATTTT
few,TRBJ2-7,TRBV27,.,CASSFRRRGEQYF,TGTGCCAGCAGTTTTCGTCGGCGTGGTGAGCAGTACTTC
.,TRBJ2-7,TRBV5-1,.,CASSRDWGSEQYF,TGCGCCAGCAGCCGCGACTGGGGTAGCGAGCAGTACTTC
once,TRBJ2-7,TRBV6-5,.,CASSSPGKSSYEQYF,TGTGCCAGCAGTTCCCCGGGGAAGAGCTCCTACGAGCAGTACTTC
.,TRBJ2-2,TRBV27,.,CASSSGTGELFF,TGTGCCAGCAGTTCAGGGACCGGGGAGCTGTTTTTT
.,TRBJ2-1,TRBV4-3,.,CASSLRYREEQFF,TGCGCCAGCAGCCTTAGGTATCGGGAGGAGCAGTTCTTC
.,TRBJ1-2,TRBV19,.,CASSFNYGYTF,TGTGCCAGTAGTTTTAACTATGGCTACACCTTC
once,TRBJ1-2,TRBV21-1,.,CAIGVYARANYGYTF,TGTGCCATTGGGGTTTATGCTAGAGCTAACTATGGCTACACCTTC
.,TRBJ2-6,TRBV6-5,.,CASSRAADGANVLTF,TGTGCCAGCAGTAGGGCCGCCGATGGGGCCAACGTCCTGACTTTC
.,TRBJ2-7,TRBV6-1,TRBD2,CASSPGLAVSYEQYF,TGTGCCAGCAGCCCGGGACTAGCGGTTTCCTACGAGCAGTACTTC
.,TRBJ1-5,TRBV28,.,CASTSRGYQPQHF,TGTGCCAGCACTTCAAGGGGGTATCAGCCCCAGCATTTT
.,TRBJ2-6,TRBV5-1,.,CASSLGNSGANVLTF,TGCGCCAGCAGCTTAGGGAACTCTGGGGCCAACGTCCTGACTTTC
once,TRBJ1-5,TRBV4-2,.,CASSKGPVGQPQHF,TGTGCCAGCAGCAAGGGTCCAGTGGGGCAGCCCCAGCATTTT
.,TRBJ2-5,TRBV25-1,.,CASSTQTDQETQYF,TGTGCCAGCAGTACCCAGACAGACCAAGAGACCCAGTACTTC
once,TRBJ2-3,TRBV5-1,.,CASSLGRGPDTQYF,TGCGCCAGCAGCTTGGGGCGGGGCCCAGATACGCAGTATTTT
.,TRBJ2-1,TRBV12-5,.,CASGLRVGGLNEQFF,TGTGCTAGTGGTTTACGAGTCGGAGGGCTCAATGAGCAGTTCTTC
.,TRBJ1-5,TRBV5-5,TRBD1,CASSETGGYQPQHF,TGTGCCAGCAGCGAAACAGGGGGCTATCAGCCCCAGCATTTT
.,TRBJ1-1,TRBV5-1,.,CASSQVSSAGNTEAFF,TGCGCCAGCAGCCAAGTCTCCTCGGCGGGAAACACTGAAGCTTTCTTT
.,TRBJ1-3,TRBV7-2,.,CASSLYGLHTGNTIYF,TGTGCCAGCAGCTTATACGGTCTACACACTGGAAACACCATATATTTT
.,TRBJ2-5,TRBV7-3,.,CASSLTQETQYF,TGTGCCAGCAGCTTAACGCAAGAGACCCAGTACTTC
few,TRBJ1-2,TRBV9,TRBD1,CASKDRGLKGYTF,TGTGCCAGCAAAGACAGGGGTTTGAAAGGCTACACCTTC
.,TRBJ2-7,TRBV27,.,CASSFTGTSTYEQYF,TGTGCCAGCAGTTTTACCGGGACTTCTACCTACGAGCAGTACTTC
once,TRBJ1-4,TRBV5-1,TRBD1,CASSKGQGGNEKLFF,TGCGCCAGCAGCAAAGGACAGGGCGGAAATGAAAAACTGTTTTTT
.,TRBJ1-1,TRBV10-3,.,CAIGTGKPEAFF,TGTGCCATCGGCACAGGGAAGCCTGAAGCTTTCTTT
.,TRBJ2-1,TRBV5-1,.,CASSLDRGGYNEQFF,TGCGCCAGCAGCTTGGACAGGGGGGGATACAATGAGCAGTTCTTC
few,TRBJ2-1,TRBV25-1,.,CASSESDGVASYNEQFF,TGTGCCAGCAGTGAATCCGACGGAGTAGCAAGCTACAATGAGCAGTTCTTC
.,TRBJ1-1,TRBV28,TRBD1,CASRSRGLGTEAFF,TGTGCCAGCAGGAGCAGGGGGCTGGGCACTGAAGCTTTCTTT
.,TRBJ2-2,TRBV28,TRBD1,CASSLGRGLTGELFF,TGTGCCAGCAGTTTGGGCAGGGGGCTGACCGGGGAGCTGTTTTTT
.,TRBJ1-1,TRBV29-1,TRBD1,CSAGQGKAEAFF,TGCAGCGCCGGACAGGGGAAGGCTGAAGCTTTCTTT